What follows are 5 T cell receptor beta chains derived from one specimen sequenced in a study of T-cell memory formation after mild COVID-19. TCRdb reprocessed the 5' RACE reads via MiXCR and lists one record per CDR3 protein. The sample lists around 110,000 distinct CDR3 sequences, around 15% occurring once. Sequenced sample: PBMCs or a T cell subset sorted from them (not recorded which). The receptors stem from a man younger than 35 who had mild COVID-19 (a few samples of this study predate the infection). Cell type and time point are not known.

A few counts support this clonotype. The V gene is TRBV27, the J gene TRBJ2-5, with 7 bases aligning to TRBD2. Trimming removed 6 bases from V and 5 bases from J; junction bases left unmatched: 9. The CDR3 length is 14 residues. Germline values: CDR1 MNHEY, CDR2 SMNVEV (reference sequence). In DNA, the CDR3 is TGTGCCAGCAGCGGCGGACTAGTTCAGGAGACCCAGTACTTC. Amino acids: CASSGGLVQETQYF.

This clonotype was counted between two and nine times. This sequence joins TRBV11-2 and TRBJ1-3; no clear D gene. Per germline, CDR1 SGHAT and CDR2 FQNNGV. Between the trimmed V and J ends, which lost 0 bases and 4 bases, there was a span of 4 bases. The CDR3 runs to 13 residues. This CDR3 is CASSLDNGNTIYF. The DNA of the CDR3 is TGTGCCAGCAGCTTAGATAACGGAAACACCATATATTTT.

This clonotype was recorded at least ten times. The V call is TRBV5-1, the J call TRBJ2-3; D might be TRBD1 or TRBD2, each matching 5 bases. Germline V CDR1 and CDR2: SGHRS, YFSETQ. Deletions cut 3 bases from V and 14 bases from J, with 13 bases between. The CDR3 is made up of 11 amino acids. The CDR3 sequence is CASSSGPSVYF. CDR3 DNA sequence: TGCGCCAGCAGCTCGGGACCGTCTGTGTATTTT. Drawing the rest from reference TRBV5-1 and TRBJ2-3, the complete variable domain is KAGVTQTPRYLIKTRGQQVTLSCSPISGHRSVSWYQQTPGQGLQFLFEYFSETQRNKGNFPGRFSGRQFSNSRSEMNVSTLELGDSALYLCASSSGPSVYFGPGTRLTVL.

Written as DNA, the CDR3 is TGTGCCTGGAGTCTCCGGGACATTAGCACAGATACGCAGTATTTT. Protein product: CAWSLRDISTDTQYF. The gene calls are TRBV30 and TRBJ2-3; D might be TRBD1 (6 bases). Germline assignment: CDR1 GTSNPN and CDR2 SVGIG (reference sequence). V shed 2 bases and J shed 0 bases, with 12 bases lying between them. CDR3 length: 15 amino acids.

This clonotype has just a few counts. The V and J genes are TRBV7-6 and TRBJ2-2; D may match TRBD1 or TRBD2 (5 bases each). The V end lost 3 bases, the J end lost 0 bases, and 14 bases lay between the germline ends. The germline CDR1 and CDR2 sequences are SGHVS and FNYEAQ. The CDR3 sequence is 17 residues long. CDR3 nucleotides: TGTGCCAGCAGCTTCAGGGATGGGACGGCGAACACCGGGGAGCTGTTTTTT. Its translation: CASSFRDGTANTGELFF.